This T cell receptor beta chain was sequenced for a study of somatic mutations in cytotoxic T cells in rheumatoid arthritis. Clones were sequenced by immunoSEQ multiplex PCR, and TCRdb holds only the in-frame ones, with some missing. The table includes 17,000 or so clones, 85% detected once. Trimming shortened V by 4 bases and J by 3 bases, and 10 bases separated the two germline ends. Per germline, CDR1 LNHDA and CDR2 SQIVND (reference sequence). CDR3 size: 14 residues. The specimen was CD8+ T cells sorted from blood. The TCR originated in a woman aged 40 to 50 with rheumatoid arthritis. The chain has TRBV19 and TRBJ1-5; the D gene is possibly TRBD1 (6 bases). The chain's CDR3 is CASSTGDNNQPQHF. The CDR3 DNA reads TGTGCCAGTAGTACAGGGGATAACAATCAGCCCCAGCATTTT.